This passage covers 24 T cell receptor beta chains from one sample sequenced in a study of blood T cell repertoires in COVID-19 (dated by TCRdb to the early 2020s). Receptor amplification or capture employed the immunoSEQ multiplex PCR assay. TCRdb obtained this table from immuneACCESS and retained in-frame rearrangements with V and J assigned. These tables miss some clones; where compared with another copy, unresolved V genes account for less than half of the shortfall, and the remainder is unexplained. Present in this sample are tens of thousands of clones, about 90% of which were seen just once. About 31% of the sample comes from the top ten. Source material: peripheral blood. These receptor sequences come from a man aged 65 to 79 with active COVID-19.

V and J are TRBV19 and TRBJ1-6; TRBD1 matches 11 bases. This CDR3 is 14 amino acids long. Per germline, CDR1 LNHDA and CDR2 SQIVND (reference sequence). After removal of 6 bases from V and 10 bases from J, the junction contained 5 bases not matched to a gene. This CDR3 reads CASRIRDRGSPLHF. The CDR3 DNA sequence: TGTGCCAGTAGAATTCGGGACAGGGGGTCACCCCTCCACTTT.

The chain joins TRBV9 to TRBJ2-1; weak D call: TRBD2 (6 bases). From germline, CDR1 is SGDLS and CDR2 YYNGEE. The CDR3 runs 19 residues. With 2 bases removed from V and 8 bases from J, the gap between germline ends came to 29 bases. DNA of the CDR3: TGTGCCAGCAGCGTCCCGAGGGAGGTGGGGCTAGCGAGGGGAGATGAGCAGTTCTTC. The encoded protein is CASSVPREVGLARGDEQFF. Complete variable domain (other parts from reference TRBV9 and TRBJ2-1): DSGVTQTPKHLITATGQRVTLRCSPRSGDLSVYWYQQSLDQGLQFLIQYYNGEERAKGNILERFSAQQFPDLHSELNLSSLELGDSALYFCASSVPREVGLARGDEQFFGPGTRLTVL.

The gene calls are TRBV4-3 and TRBJ2-1, with 8 bases that match TRBD1. Germline V gives CDR1 LGHNA, CDR2 YSLEER. This CDR3 is built from 14 residues. The V and J ends lost 2 bases and 9 bases, in that order; junction bases with no gene match: 6. The CDR3 reads CASSQRTGQGEQFF. The CDR3 nucleotides are TGCGCCAGCAGCCAACGGACAGGGCAAGGTGAGCAGTTCTTC.

This clone was counted a single time. The V gene is TRBV7-3, the J gene TRBJ2-3; a weak D match, TRBD2 (5 bases). CDR1 and CDR2 (germline): SGHTA, FQGTGA. CDR3 size: 18 residues. V was trimmed by 2 bases and J by 8 bases, leaving 26 bases between them. The CDR3 sequence is CASSLRGELVRVKSTQYF. CDR3 coding DNA: TGTGCCAGCAGCTTACGGGGTGAGCTAGTACGGGTGAAGTCTACGCAGTATTTT. The full variable domain, rest sourced from reference TRBV7-3 and TRBJ2-3, is GAGVSQTPSNKVTEKGKYVELRCDPISGHTALYWYRQSLGQGPEFLIYFQGTGAADDSGLPNDRFFAVRPEGSVSTLKIQRTERGDSAVYLCASSLRGELVRVKSTQYFGPGTRLTVL.

The chain recombines TRBV3-1 (or the pseudogene TRBV3-2) with TRBJ1-3; D ambiguous. This CDR3 has 14 amino acids. The germline V and J ends were trimmed by 4 bases and 0 bases, with 7 bases remaining between them. CDR1 LGHDT and CDR2 YNNKEL come from the germline V gene (reference sequence). This chain's CDR3 is CASSPRASGNTIYF. CDR3 in DNA: TGTGCCAGCAGCCCACGAGCCTCTGGAAACACCATATATTTT.

The V call is TRBV15, the J call TRBJ2-3, with TRBD1 matching over 9 bases. Germline trimming cut 1 base from V and 2 bases from J; bases unmatched to any gene: 4. CDR3 length: 16 amino acids. CDR1 is LNHNV and CDR2 is YYDKDF in the germline V gene (reference sequence). In nucleotides, the CDR3 is TGTGCCACCAGCAGAGGGGACAGGGAAGCCACAGATACGCAGTATTTT. Amino acid sequence: CATSRGDREATDTQYF.

The chain uses TRBV24-1 and TRBJ2-3; possibly TRBD1 for D (6 bases). Trimming left V 0 bases short and J 4 bases short, with 10 bases between. CDR3 size: 15 residues. CDR1 is KGHDR and CDR2 is SFDVKD in the germline V gene. The CDR3 DNA follows: TGTGCCACCAGTGATTTGCAAGCAGGGGCAGATACGCAGTATTTT. Translated, it gives CATSDLQAGADTQYF.

The chain joins TRBV11-2 to TRBJ2-5, with TRBD2 matching over 7 bases. The ends lost 4 bases at V and 4 bases at J; junction bases unmatched: 12. Germline lookup yields CDR1 SGHAT and CDR2 FQNNGV. The CDR3 spans 16 residues. This CDR3 is CASSYTRGGSGETQYF. CDR3 sequence (DNA): TGTGCCAGCAGCTACACCCGGGGCGGGAGCGGAGAGACCCAGTACTTC.

In its sample, this clone was seen once. The rearrangement links TRBV21-1 to TRBJ2-1; the table's D call, TRBD2, was not checked against the DNA. TRBV21-1 represents a pseudogene. This CDR3 contains 14 residues. The CDR3, as DNA: TGTGCCAGCAGCAAAGGGCGGGGGTTCAATGAGCAGTTCTTC. This sequence encodes CASSKGRGFNEQFF.

This clone was found once. This chain joins TRBV5-1 and TRBJ1-1, with unresolved D. V was pared by 4 bases and J by 1 base, with 11 bases between. This CDR3 is 14 amino acids long. Per germline, CDR1 SGHRS and CDR2 YFSETQ. CDR3 DNA: TGCGCCAGCAGCCTCCTAGGTGGGAACACTGAAGCTTTCTTT. Translation gives CASSLLGGNTEAFF.

Only one count was recorded for this clone. This chain connects TRBV7-2 to TRBJ2-7; no definite D call. The V gene's germline CDR1 is SGHTA and CDR2 FQGNSA. The CDR3 consists of 13 residues. The V end lost 5 bases, the J end lost 1 base, and 9 bases lay between the germline ends. DNA for the CDR3: TGTGCCAGCAGCCGCGGTTTATCCTACGAGCAGTACTTC. Encoded protein: CASSRGLSYEQYF.

The V gene is TRBV5-1, the J gene TRBJ2-7, with 10 bases identical to TRBD1. CDR1 and CDR2 from the germline V gene are SGHRS and YFSETQ. This CDR3 region has 15 residues. V was pared by 5 bases and J by 2 bases, with 7 bases of the junction left unmatched. DNA of the CDR3: TGCGCCAGCAGGGGGACAGGGGATCTACCCTACGAGCAGTACTTC. Protein sequence: CASRGTGDLPYEQYF.

The chain carries TRBV5-8 and TRBJ1-3; D is ambiguous. This CDR3 region has 14 residues. V was trimmed by 0 bases and J by 1 base, leaving 5 bases between them. Germline V gene data show CDR1 as SGHTS and CDR2 as YDEGEE. The DNA of the CDR3 is TGTGCCAGCAGCTTGGGTCTGTCTGGAAACACCATATATTTT. It is translated as CASSLGLSGNTIYF.

The count of this clone is one. The genes are TRBV18 and TRBJ2-3; TRBD1 matches 8 bases. There are 13 residues in the CDR3. Losses at the gene ends were 5 bases for V and 6 bases for J; bases not matched to a gene: 4. The V gene's germline CDR1 is KGHSH and CDR2 LQKENI. The CDR3 protein is CASSADRADTQYF. Written as DNA, the CDR3 is TGTGCCAGCTCAGCGGACAGGGCGGATACGCAGTATTTT.

The chain is built from TRBV10-3 and TRBJ1-1, with D uncertain. V lost 3 bases to trimming and J lost 0 bases, with 14 bases between them. The V gene's germline CDR1 is ENHRY and CDR2 SYGVKD. CDR3 length: 16 amino acids. Written as DNA, the CDR3 is TGTGCCATCAGTGACCTACGGACGGGAATGAACACTGAAGCTTTCTTT. It yields the protein CAISDLRTGMNTEAFF.

This chain links TRBV5-1 with TRBJ1-2, with D perhaps matching TRBD1 (5 bases). Germline CDR1 SGHRS, CDR2 YFSETQ. The CDR3 runs 18 residues. Trimming pared 2 bases from V and 0 bases from J, leaving 20 bases between. CDR3 coding DNA: TGCGCCAGCAGCTTCCGCCGACAGAATACTCTGACTAACTATGGCTACACCTTC. Its translation is CASSFRRQNTLTNYGYTF.

This clone came up once. The genes are TRBV7-9 and TRBJ1-4; 7 bases map to TRBD1. V shed 5 bases and J 7 bases; nucleotides not matched to a gene: 10. This CDR3 spans 15 amino acids. Looked up from germline, CDR1 is SEHNR and CDR2 is FQNEAQ (reference sequence). The chain's CDR3 is CASSGWTGFGEKLFF. The CDR3 region has the DNA TGTGCCAGCAGCGGTTGGACAGGTTTTGGTGAAAAACTGTTTTTT.

The gene calls are TRBV2 and TRBJ2-1; D may be TRBD1 (6 bases). Germline CDR1 and CDR2: SNHLY and FYNNEI. Trimming shortened V by 7 bases and J by 1 base, and 11 bases separated the two germline ends. The CDR3 length is 14 residues. The chain's CDR3 is CASIGQSSYNEQFF. CDR3 bases: TGTGCCAGCATAGGACAGTCGTCCTACAATGAGCAGTTCTTC.

The V and J genes are TRBV28 and TRBJ2-2, with D hard to call. V was trimmed by 7 bases and J by 0 bases, leaving 9 bases between them. The CDR3 is 14 residues long. Germline lookup yields CDR1 MDHEN and CDR2 SYDVKM. The CDR3 coding sequence is TGTGCCAGCATCGACTTTGCGAACACCGGGGAGCTGTTTTTT. It yields the protein CASIDFANTGELFF.

Points on this clone: The same CDR3 arises from other DNA sequences in this sample as well. J is TRBJ1-6 and V is TRBV11-2, with D perhaps matching TRBD1 (6 bases). Deletions cut 3 bases from V and 12 bases from J, with 24 bases between. The CDR3 runs to 17 residues. Germline V CDR1 and CDR2: SGHAT, FQNNGV. The CDR3 sequence: CASSFRGGGGVQGPLHF. CDR3 DNA sequence: TGTGCCAGCAGCTTTAGGGGTGGAGGGGGGGTCCAAGGACCCCTCCACTTT. The full variable domain, in which reference TRBV11-2 and TRBJ1-6 provide the parts outside the CDR3, is EAGVAQSPRYKIIEKRQSVAFWCNPISGHATLYWYQQILGQGPKLLIQFQNNGVVDDSQLPKDRFSAERLKGVDSTLKIQPAKLEDSAVYLCASSFRGGGGVQGPLHFGNGTRLTVT.

This chain links TRBV4-2 with TRBJ1-5; D is unresolved. Trimming took off 0 bases at V and 2 bases at J, with 11 bases between the two ends. The CDR3 spans 16 residues. Per the germline V gene, CDR1 is LGHNA and CDR2 is YNFKEQ. The CDR3 is CASSQEAAVRNQPQHF. DNA for the CDR3: TGTGCCAGCAGCCAAGAAGCGGCAGTTCGCAATCAGCCCCAGCATTTT.

This clone was seen just once. The V gene is TRBV27, the J gene TRBJ2-2; TRBD1 is a possible D gene (6 bases). The CDR3 totals 17 residues. V lost 7 bases and J 6 bases, leaving 24 bases between the germline ends. Germline CDR1 MNHEY, CDR2 SMNVEV (reference sequence). The CDR3 DNA reads TGTGCCAGCAAGAATCTTGGGGACATGAAAAAGGCCGGGGAGCTGTTTTTT. Translated: CASKNLGDMKKAGELFF.

As for this clone: The germline gene is not matched at one end of the junction; a read error may be the cause. V usage is TRBV4-2 and J usage is TRBJ1-1; 10 nucleotides match TRBD1. Germline CDR1 reads LGHNA; CDR2 reads YNFKEQ. This CDR3 is 14 amino acids long. The CDR3: CAGSLDRGHTEAFF. CDR3 sequence (DNA): TGTGCCGGCAGCCTTGACAGGGGGCACACTGAAGCTTTCTTT.

The V and J genes are TRBV30 and TRBJ1-1; D is perhaps TRBD1 (6 bases). CDR3 length equals 12 residues. Germline V gives CDR1 GTSNPN, CDR2 SVGIG (reference sequence). Trimming took 1 base from V and 4 from J, leaving 7 bases between them. The CDR3 is CAWSEGVTEAFF. The CDR3 DNA is TGTGCCTGGAGTGAGGGGGTCACTGAAGCTTTCTTT.